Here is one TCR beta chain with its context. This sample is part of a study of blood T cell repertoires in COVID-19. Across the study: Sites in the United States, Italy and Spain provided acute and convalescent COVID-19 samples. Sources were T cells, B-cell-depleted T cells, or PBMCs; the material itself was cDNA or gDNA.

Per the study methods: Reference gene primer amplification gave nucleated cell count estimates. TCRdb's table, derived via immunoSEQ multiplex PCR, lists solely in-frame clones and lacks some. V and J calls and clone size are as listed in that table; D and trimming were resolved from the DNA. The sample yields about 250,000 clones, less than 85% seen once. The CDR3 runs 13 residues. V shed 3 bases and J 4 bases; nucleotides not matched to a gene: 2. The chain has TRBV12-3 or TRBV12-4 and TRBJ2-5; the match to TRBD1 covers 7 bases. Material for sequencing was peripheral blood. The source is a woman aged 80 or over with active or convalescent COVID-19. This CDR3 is CASSFAGGETQYF. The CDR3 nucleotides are TGTGCCAGCAGTTTTGCAGGGGGAGAGACCCAGTACTTC.